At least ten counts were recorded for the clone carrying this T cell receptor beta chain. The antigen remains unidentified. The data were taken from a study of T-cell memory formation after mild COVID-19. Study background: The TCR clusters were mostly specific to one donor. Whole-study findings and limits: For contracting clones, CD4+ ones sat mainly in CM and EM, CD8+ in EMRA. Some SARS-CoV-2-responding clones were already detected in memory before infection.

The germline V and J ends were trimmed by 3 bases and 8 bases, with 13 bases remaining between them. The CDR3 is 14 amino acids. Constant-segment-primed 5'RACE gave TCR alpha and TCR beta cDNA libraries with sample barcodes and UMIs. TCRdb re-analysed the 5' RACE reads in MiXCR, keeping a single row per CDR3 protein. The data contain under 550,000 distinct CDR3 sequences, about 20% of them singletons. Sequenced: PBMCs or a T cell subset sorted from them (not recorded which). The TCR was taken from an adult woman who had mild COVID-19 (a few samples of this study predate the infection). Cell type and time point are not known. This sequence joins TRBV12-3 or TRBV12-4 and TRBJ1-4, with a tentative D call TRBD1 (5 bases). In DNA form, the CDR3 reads TGTGCCAGCAGTTTTCGGCCAGGGAAGGAAAAACTGTTTTTT. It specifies CASSFRPGKEKLFF.